This T cell receptor (beta chain) was retrieved from a study of blood T cell repertoires in COVID-19. Study overall: Italy, Spain and the United States were the sources of the convalescent and acute COVID-19 samples. Sources were T cells, B-cell-depleted T cells, or PBMCs; the material itself was cDNA or gDNA.

Trimming cost V 2 bases and J 4 bases, with 12 bases left between them. The length of the CDR3 is 15 residues. Germline CDR1 is LGHNT and CDR2 is FRNRAP. In the authors' workflow: Estimation of nucleated cell counts relied on the amplification of reference gene primers. Using immunoSEQ multiplex PCR, the repertoire was profiled, and TCRdb retains in-frame clones only, with some absent. V and J calls and clone size are those listed in that table; D and trimming were worked out from the DNA. The profile shows 110,000 or so clones, approximately 90% of them singletons. Input material: peripheral blood. The clonotype comes from a woman in her 70s who had recovered from COVID-19. This chain links TRBV12-5 with TRBJ2-1; tentatively, D is TRBD2 (6 bases). CDR3 coding DNA: TGTGCTAGTGGTTTGTATGCGGGACCTTACAATGAGCAGTTCTTC. Protein: CASGLYAGPYNEQFF.